The 5 T cell receptor beta chains below all came from one sample that was sequenced in a study of cytomegalovirus exposure and HLA in healthy donors. PCR primers comprised 60 Vbeta and 13 Jbeta primers. The assay was immunoSEQ multiplex PCR, and TCRdb's table has in-frame clones only and misses some. Of under 45,000 clones in the sample, roughly 77% were seen once. Sequenced: PBMCs. All receptors come from a man aged 30 to 45 in good health and CMV-seronegative.

CDR3 in DNA: TGTGCCAGCTCATCCACTAGCGGGAGTAACGGTGAGCAGTTCTTC. Translation: CASSSTSGSNGEQFF. The rearrangement links TRBV18 to TRBJ2-1; TRBD2 agrees at 11 bases. Per germline, CDR1 KGHSH and CDR2 LQKENI. This CDR3 spans 15 amino acids. Trimming took 5 bases from V and 9 from J; bases not matched to a gene: 9.

The V and J genes are TRBV27 and TRBJ2-7, with TRBD2 matching over 13 bases. The CDR3 loop spans 15 amino acids. The germline CDR1 and CDR2 sequences are MNHEY and SMNVEV (reference sequence). V shed 5 bases, J shed 2 bases, and the junction held 3 bases outside the gene matches. Here the CDR3 reads CASSPGTSGTYEQYF. The CDR3, as DNA: TGTGCCAGCAGTCCCGGGACTAGCGGGACCTACGAGCAGTACTTC.

The chain joins TRBV7-2 to TRBJ2-3; 7 nucleotides agree with TRBD2. In germline, CDR1 is SGHTA, CDR2 FQGNSA. This CDR3 comprises 18 residues. After removal of 1 base from V and 3 bases from J, the junction contained 13 bases not matched to a gene. CDR3 protein: CASSLVSEAGYRTDTQYF. CDR3 coding DNA: TGTGCCAGCAGCTTAGTTTCTGAAGCGGGATATAGGACAGATACGCAGTATTTT.

The chain uses TRBV12-2 and TRBJ1-4. TRBV12-2 is an annotated pseudogene. CDR3 length equals 19 residues. The CDR3: CASRLVDSGGLATNEKLFF. The CDR3 bases are TGTGCAAGTCGCTTAGTTGACTCGGGAGGACTTGCAACTAATGAAAAACTGTTTTTT.

This clone was found a few times. This chain joins TRBV29-1 and TRBJ1-1; D not certain. Germline V CDR1 and CDR2: SQVTM, ANQGSEA. This CDR3 has 11 amino acids. The V and J ends lost 3 bases and 4 bases respectively, with 6 bases between them. The CDR3 reads CSVERATEAFF. The CDR3 nucleotides read TGCAGCGTTGAGCGGGCCACTGAAGCTTTCTTT.